This entry lists 16 T cell receptor beta chains sequenced from one sample in a study of blood T cell repertoires in COVID-19. The data were produced by immunoSEQ multiplex PCR, yet TCRdb's version contains in-frame clones alone and is incomplete. The sample contains 220,000 or so clones, about 80% of which appear only once. The sequencing input was peripheral blood. These receptors were taken from a woman aged 25 to 39 who had recovered from COVID-19.

The chain recombines TRBV5-6 with TRBJ2-2; 7 bases are a match to TRBD1. Germline CDR1 SGHDT, CDR2 YYEEEE. This CDR3 has 18 amino acids. Unmatched junction bases numbered 13, after V lost 3 bases and J lost 2 bases. The CDR3 sequence is CASSYSRTGTVNTGELFF. The CDR3 DNA follows: TGTGCCAGCAGCTACAGCCGGACCGGGACAGTTAACACCGGGGAGCTGTTTTTT.

The chain has TRBV7-9 and TRBJ1-2, with TRBD1 as a possible D gene (6 bases). The V gene's germline CDR1 is SEHNR and CDR2 FQNEAQ (reference sequence). The CDR3 length is 16 residues. V was pared by 4 bases and J by 6 bases, with 21 bases between. CDR3: CASSSSPDRTLDGYTF. CDR3 bases: TGTGCCAGCAGCTCCTCTCCAGACAGGACTCTAGATGGCTACACCTTC.

This sequence joins TRBV27 and TRBJ1-1; D is unclear. V was pared by 7 bases and J by 1 base, with 10 bases between. Germline V gene sequence: CDR1 MNHEY, CDR2 SMNVEV (reference sequence). This CDR3 region has 13 residues. The CDR3, as DNA: TGTGCCAGCACCTCCGGTGGGAACACTGAAGCTTTCTTT. It yields the protein CASTSGGNTEAFF.

This chain uses TRBV19 with TRBJ2-3; D is ambiguous. The CDR3 consists of 14 residues. The V and J ends lost 8 bases and 4 bases respectively, with 16 bases between them. Germline V gene lookup returns CDR1 LNHDA and CDR2 SQIVND (reference sequence). CDR3 residues: CASSQTRSADTQYF. The CDR3 nucleotides read TGTGCCAGTTCCCAAACTCGATCCGCAGATACGCAGTATTTT. Looking up the rest from reference TRBV19 and TRBJ2-3 gives the full variable domain: DGGITQSPKYLFRKEGQNVTLSCEQNLNHDAMYWYRQDPGQGLRLIYYSQIVNDFQKGDIAEGYSVSREKKESFPLTVTSAQKNPTAFYLCASSQTRSADTQYFGPGTRLTVL.

The chain joins TRBV18 to TRBJ1-1; D is unclear. CDR1 KGHSH and CDR2 LQKENI come from the germline V gene. V lost 6 bases to trimming and J lost 6 bases, with 14 bases between them. This CDR3 has 13 amino acids. CDR3 bases: TGTGCCAGCTCCCCGAGGGTTGGACCTGAAGCTTTCTTT. It is translated as CASSPRVGPEAFF.

V and J are TRBV5-1 and TRBJ2-7; a possible D gene is TRBD1 (5 bases). Germline V CDR1 and CDR2: SGHRS, YFSETQ. CDR3 length equals 14 residues. Between the trimmed V and J ends, which lost 6 bases and 3 bases, there was a span of 16 bases. CDR3 residues: CASNFDSRLYEQYF. The CDR3 region has the DNA TGCGCCAGCAACTTCGACAGCCGTCTCTACGAGCAGTACTTC.

About this clone: In the same sample, other DNA sequences code for this CDR3. CDR3 protein: CASSDSASGSTDTQYF. CDR3 DNA: TGTGCCAGCAGTGACTCGGCTAGCGGGAGCACAGATACGCAGTATTTT. This rearrangement joins TRBV6-4 to TRBJ2-3, with 8 bases identical to TRBD2. CDR3 size: 16 residues. The V gene end was trimmed by 0 bases and the J gene end by 0 bases; junction bases not matched to a gene: 2. In germline, CDR1 is MRHNA, CDR2 SNTAGT.

This clone was counted a few times. The gene calls are TRBV5-1 and TRBJ2-2; TRBD2 matches 7 bases. The J segment lost 0 bases and the V segment lost 1 base, leaving 0 bases of the junction unmatched. Germline-derived CDR1 and CDR2 are SGHRS and YFSETQ. The CDR3 loop spans 15 amino acids. The CDR3 here is CASSLTSANTGELFF. DNA of the CDR3: TGCGCCAGCAGCTTGACTAGCGCGAACACCGGGGAGCTGTTTTTT.

This clone was seen only once. The genes are TRBV24-1 and TRBJ2-3; 7 bases line up with TRBD2. The V segment lost 5 bases and the J segment 2 bases; nucleotides outside the gene matches: 12. The CDR3 sequence is 17 residues long. CDR1 and CDR2 (germline): KGHDR, SFDVKD. The chain's CDR3 is CATSALGASGYTDTQYF. CDR3 DNA sequence: TGTGCCACCAGTGCCCTCGGGGCTAGCGGATACACAGATACGCAGTATTTT.

The gene calls are TRBV10-2 and TRBJ1-3; unclear D gene. The CDR3 extends over 16 amino acids. V was clipped by 0 bases and J by 4 bases, with 13 bases between them. The germline V gene has CDR1 WSHSY and CDR2 SAAADI. The CDR3 sequence: CASSESEGKFGNTIYF. As DNA, the CDR3 is TGCGCCAGCAGTGAGTCAGAGGGAAAATTCGGAAACACCATATATTTT.

The chain carries TRBV19 and TRBJ1-1; 10 bases fit TRBD1. Germline loops: CDR1 LNHDA, CDR2 SQIVND (reference sequence). The CDR3 totals 15 residues. The ends lost 9 bases at V and 7 bases at J; junction bases unmatched: 14. The CDR3 DNA reads TGTGCCAGCGACGGGACAGGGGCCCTCACAGGTGAAGCTTTCTTT. Translating gives CASDGTGALTGEAFF.

The V gene is TRBV6-5, the J gene TRBJ2-5; possible D gene TRBD2, 5 bases. The CDR3 runs to 15 residues. Trimming took 0 bases from V and 5 from J, leaving 13 bases between them. Germline V gene sequence: CDR1 MNHEY, CDR2 SVGAGI. The CDR3 DNA is TGTGCCAGCAGTTACTCTGGGGTCGGGGTGGAGACCCAGTACTTC. It is translated as CASSYSGVGVETQYF.

This chain links TRBV14 with TRBJ2-3; TRBD2 matches at 7 bases. Per the germline V gene, CDR1 is SGHDN and CDR2 is FVKESK. CDR3 length equals 14 residues. With 5 bases clipped from V and 4 bases from J, the junction kept 6 bases outside the gene matches. The CDR3 DNA is TGTGCCAGCAGCGGGAGGGGTTTCGCAGATACGCAGTATTTT. As protein: CASSGRGFADTQYF.

This sequence joins TRBV28 and TRBJ2-5; TRBD2 aligns across 8 bases. CDR3 length: 17 amino acids. CDR1 is MDHEN and CDR2 is SYDVKM in the germline V gene. Losses at the gene ends were 2 bases for V and 4 bases for J; bases not matched to a gene: 12. The CDR3 protein is CASSLGISGSVSETQYF. Here the CDR3 DNA reads TGTGCCAGCAGTTTAGGGATAAGCGGGAGTGTATCAGAGACCCAGTACTTC.

The rearrangement uses TRBV7-3 and TRBJ2-2, with TRBD2 matching 8 bases. The ends lost 4 bases at V and 4 bases at J; junction bases unmatched: 8. The CDR3 is made up of 16 amino acids. Looked up from germline, CDR1 is SGHTA and CDR2 is FQGTGA. The CDR3 reads CASSSTGGELTGELFF. In nucleotides, the CDR3 is TGTGCCAGCAGCTCCACCGGGGGGGAGCTCACCGGGGAGCTGTTTTTT.

This clone was seen a few times. The V call is TRBV5-1, the J call TRBJ1-4, with D possibly TRBD1 on 5 matching bases. Per germline, CDR1 SGHRS and CDR2 YFSETQ. The CDR3 loop spans 14 amino acids. The ends were cut back, 7 bases at V and 1 base at J, with 11 bases in the middle. The CDR3 loop is CASGTGGTNEKLFF. In nucleotides, the CDR3 is TGCGCCAGCGGGACGGGGGGAACTAATGAAAAACTGTTTTTT. The full variable domain, rest sourced from reference TRBV5-1 and TRBJ1-4, is KAGVTQTPRYLIKTRGQQVTLSCSPISGHRSVSWYQQTPGQGLQFLFEYFSETQRNKGNFPGRFSGRQFSNSRSEMNVSTLELGDSALYLCASGTGGTNEKLFFGSGTQLSVL.